The clone carrying this T cell receptor (beta chain) was recorded at least ten times. Its antigen remains unknown. This entry belongs to a study of metastatic and nonmetastatic thyroid tumors. Study as a whole: Repertoires from blood and tumor or nodule tissue of malignant and benign thyroid patients were compared.

Study-wide points: It was reported that TCR beta diversity was significantly higher in malignant thyroid tumors than benign nodules, in blood and tumor.

No treatment of any kind had been given to any patient before thyroid surgery. V trimming: 0 bases; J trimming: 9 bases; junction bases outside the gene matches: 4. CDR1 is SGHRS and CDR2 is YFSETQ in the germline V gene. The CDR3 runs 15 residues. MiXCR was used by TCRdb to re-call the PCR reads. The sample includes some 16,000 clones, around 13% of them seen just once. This sequence joins TRBV5-1 and TRBJ2-1; 12 positions agree with TRBD2. This clonotype originated in a female donor with papillary thyroid cancer or a benign thyroid nodule (not recorded which). Some clones in this sample may be carry-over from other donors' samples. The specimen was blood. The CDR3 reads CASSLDLAGGSEQFF. The DNA for the CDR3 is TGCGCCAGCAGCTTGGATCTAGCGGGAGGGAGTGAGCAGTTCTTC.